The sequence of this T cell receptor (beta chain) was determined in a study of identical twins (TCRdb year 2016). At the level of the whole study: To test whether fetal clonotypes persist, the study used deep sequencing on TCR alpha and beta repertoires from monozygotic twins, unrelated adults of various ages, and cord blood. Replicate twin experiments were performed at different times using different library preparation protocols to rule out contamination. Here is what the overall study found, with its caveats: Conclusions relied on cross-sectional statistical analysis, since the same donors could not be followed over many years. Compared with coincidental sharing between unrelated individuals, out-of-frame TCR alpha sequences shared between twins showed an excess of sequences with low generation probability. Invariant T cells such as MAIT and iNKT could partly confound zero-insertion analyses, though diverse VJ usage argued against this for most clonotypes. Abundant cord blood beta clonotypes had fewer insertions, young adult naive repertoires showed a similar but weaker trend, and memory repertoires showed no such trend. A weaker excess of twin sharing was found in beta out-of-frame sequences because the signal-to-noise ratio was lowered by fewer shared sequences. Recombination models systematically underestimated out-of-frame TCR alpha sharing in monozygotic twins but agreed with sharing between unrelated individuals.

From the cysteine through the valine, the CDR3 covers 12 amino acids. Only CDR3 DNA is held: 36 bases, read in frame from base 1. V lost 5 bases and J lost 5 bases; the stretch between them is 10 bases long. CDR1 and CDR2 are read off the germline V gene as SNHLY and FYNNEI. Every donor in the study was a healthy Caucasian. Three pairs of female monozygotic twins, all aged roughly 18 to 29 years, were included in the twin cohort. Positive isolation kits from Invitrogen were used to isolate CD4+ and CD8+ T cell populations. This clonotype appeared a few times. Its binding antigen is unknown. No base quality values were provided; no much bigger clone lies one nucleotide off. To prepare the library, 5' RACE was applied. The instrument given in TCRdb is Illumina HiSeq 2000. Template switching added a universal primer binding site, and the final cDNA carried a unique molecular identifier that allowed TCR cDNA molecules to be counted accurately. Specific primers in the conserved constant-segment region were used to synthesize first-strand cDNA for the TCR alpha and beta chains. To control for contamination, each cDNA library was double barcoded with a SMART-Mk sample barcode plus Illumina barcodes. TruSeq adapter sequences along with Illumina sample barcodes were introduced in two successive PCR steps. Sequencing of the TCR alpha and beta cDNA libraries was done on the Illumina HiSeq platform using custom primers. The paper's data handling went like this. MiGEC processed the raw reads to extract unique molecular identifiers, while MiXCR was used to determine the CDR3 positions. Recombination models were inferred per individual with the repgenHMM and IGoR tools using an EM algorithm. Shared clonotype analysis was performed with the tcR package in R, normalizing sharing by the product of cloneset sizes. Out-of-frame nonproductive sequences were analyzed to study raw recombination free of thymic and clonal selection effects. TCRdb redid the processing of the public reads, applying fastp at Q25 and MiXCR, and retained in-frame beta chains. Rows with one shared CDR3 protein collapse into an entry with the most common genes and DNA. The V and J calls reflect TCRdb's pipeline rather than the authors' work. The sample table contains around 490,000 distinct CDR3 sequences; only one count was recorded for 15% of them. Together, the top ten hold 0.44% of the sample.

Another study also made use of these data, one on yellow fever vaccine responses in identical twins. The second study, in turn, reports: According to the authors, the vaccine-induced T cell response in identical twins seemed to be partly convergent and partly specific to each individual. In identical twins, the study followed T cell clones that responded to the vaccine with precision.

The sequence is built from TRBV2 and TRBJ2-7, with no confident D gene call. Input material: CD4+ T cells sorted from blood. The sequence came from a young woman in good health. In nucleotide form, the sequence is TGTGCCAGCAGTTATGAGGTCCACGAGCAGTACGTC. This gives the protein CASSYEVHEQYV.